A single sample is the source of the 9 T cell receptor beta chains below, sequenced in a study of blood T cell repertoires in COVID-19. TCRdb's copy holds only in-frame clones and misses some; the assay was immunoSEQ multiplex PCR. The sample contains over 45,000 clones, roughly 87% of which appear only once. Sequenced input: peripheral blood. The receptors shown here come from a woman aged 60-75 years with COVID-19, enrolled during active disease.

The chain carries TRBV5-1 and TRBJ1-2; D is undetermined. CDR1 and CDR2 (germline): SGHRS, YFSETQ. CDR3 length equals 15 residues. Trimming removed 0 bases at V and 0 bases at J, with 9 bases between. CDR3 residues: CASSLGHQTNYGYTF. In DNA form, the CDR3 reads TGCGCCAGCAGCTTGGGACACCAAACTAACTATGGCTACACCTTC.

The chain uses TRBV4-3 and TRBJ2-1, with 8 bases identical to TRBD2. Germline V gives CDR1 LGHNA, CDR2 YSLEER. The CDR3 has 15 residues. With V trimmed by 4 bases and J by 7 bases, 9 bases remained unmatched. CDR3 sequence: CASSPFSGGGNEQFF. The CDR3, as DNA: TGCGCCAGCAGCCCGTTCTCGGGAGGGGGGAATGAGCAGTTCTTC.

The V gene is TRBV7-9, the J gene TRBJ1-1; D gene uncertain. The CDR3 consists of 14 residues. Trimming took 5 bases from V and 4 from J, leaving 14 bases between them. Germline-derived CDR1 and CDR2 are SEHNR and FQNEAQ (reference sequence). As DNA, the CDR3 is TGTGCCAGCAGCGATGGTGCGGGTAGCACTGAAGCTTTCTTT. It yields the protein CASSDGAGSTEAFF.

This clone was seen a few times. The chain combines TRBV15 with TRBJ2-2; D is unresolved. The CDR3 length is 14 residues. Germline V gives CDR1 LNHNV, CDR2 YYDKDF (reference sequence). Between the trimmed V and J ends, which lost 0 bases and 4 bases, there was a span of 6 bases. The CDR3 here is CATSRDHSTGELFF. DNA for the CDR3: TGTGCCACCAGCAGAGATCATAGCACCGGGGAGCTGTTTTTT.

The chain recombines TRBV3-1 (or the pseudogene TRBV3-2) with TRBJ1-2; D is unclear. Germline loops: CDR1 LGHDT, CDR2 YNNKEL (reference sequence). With 1 base removed from V and 13 bases from J, the gap between germline ends came to 16 bases. CDR3 length: 13 amino acids. The CDR3 region is CASSQVGSERGTF. The CDR3 DNA reads TGTGCCAGCAGCCAAGTTGGGTCGGAGCGGGGCACCTTC.

The chain links TRBV11-2 to TRBJ2-7; D unresolved. CDR3 size: 12 residues. The V end was cut by 5 bases, the J end by 4 bases, with 9 bases between. Per germline, CDR1 SGHAT and CDR2 FQNNGV. CDR3 residues: CASSLSTYEQYF. The CDR3 coding sequence is TGTGCCAGCAGCCTTTCGACTTACGAGCAGTACTTC.

The chain joins TRBV6-4 to TRBJ2-3, with 7 positions matching TRBD2. There are 16 residues in the CDR3. Trimming removed 0 bases from V and 4 bases from J; junction bases left unmatched: 7. Germline CDR1 and CDR2: MRHNA and SNTAGT. The CDR3 DNA follows: TGTGCCAGCAGTGACTCGGGGGGGTCGTCGGCAGATACGCAGTATTTT. Encoded protein: CASSDSGGSSADTQYF.

This chain uses TRBV9 with TRBJ1-6, with D unclear. Trimming stripped 0 bases from V and 9 bases from J, with 16 bases between. The CDR3 contains 16 residues. Germline CDR1 is SGDLS and CDR2 is YYNGEE. CDR3 loop: CASSVASGITSSPLHF. The CDR3 nucleotides are TGTGCCAGCAGCGTAGCCTCGGGAATTACATCTTCACCCCTCCACTTT.

V and J are TRBV5-4 and TRBJ1-2; D unresolved. With 4 bases removed from V and 6 bases from J, the gap between germline ends came to 16 bases. Germline V gives CDR1 SGHNT, CDR2 YYREEE (reference sequence). The CDR3 spans 14 residues. The CDR3 coding sequence is TGTGCCAGCAGCGCTGCTGGGCAGAACGATGGCTACACCTTC. It yields the protein CASSAAGQNDGYTF.